This T cell receptor beta chain was sequenced during a study of blood T cell repertoires in COVID-19. Germline CDR1 and CDR2: SEHNR and FQNEAQ (reference sequence). The CDR3 totals 19 residues. V gave up 7 bases and J gave up 0 bases, with 27 bases separating them. Profiling relied on immunoSEQ multiplex PCR, and the TCRdb table lists in-frame clones only, not all of them. Among 150,000 to 200,000 clones, 88% were seen once, and the ten largest hold about 4.4%. Specimen: peripheral blood. The TCR originated in a human donor in a cohort sampled during active COVID-19. V is TRBV7-9 and J is TRBJ2-5; tentative D call: TRBD1 (6 bases). CDR3 in DNA: TGTGCCAGCACCTCAGGTTCTGGGTTTGGGGGCCGTGACCAAGAGACCCAGTACTTC. It encodes CASTSGSGFGGRDQETQYF.